This entry lists 26 T cell receptor beta chains sequenced from one sample in a study of blood T cell repertoires in COVID-19. TCRdb's table, derived via immunoSEQ multiplex PCR, lists solely in-frame clones and lacks some. The sample carries about 120,000 clones, about 72% recorded once. Sequencing was done on a sample of peripheral blood. The receptor set was obtained from a woman in her sixties or seventies with acute or convalescent COVID-19.

This rearrangement joins TRBV19 to TRBJ1-2; tentative D call: TRBD1 (6 bases). Trimming removed 2 bases at V and 7 bases at J, with 14 bases between. CDR3 length equals 14 residues. Germline CDR1 LNHDA, CDR2 SQIVND (reference sequence). CDR3: CASSISGGIGGYTF. The DNA of the CDR3 is TGTGCCAGTAGTATATCTGGGGGCATCGGTGGCTACACCTTC.

Comments on this clone: Other DNA sequences in this specimen translate into the identical CDR3. The rearrangement joins TRBV3-1 (or the pseudogene TRBV3-2) to TRBJ2-3; a possible D gene is TRBD1 (6 bases). V was pared by 1 base and J by 8 bases, with 13 bases between. Per germline, CDR1 LGHDT and CDR2 YNNKEL (reference sequence). This CDR3 has 14 amino acids. The CDR3 DNA follows: TGTGCCAGCAGCCAAGGGCAGGGGCCGGCTACGCAGTATTTT. Its translation is CASSQGQGPATQYF.

The chain combines TRBV27 with TRBJ1-5; D is unclear. The germline V gene encodes CDR1 MNHEY and CDR2 SMNVEV (reference sequence). V was pared by 4 bases and J by 2 bases, with 18 bases between. This CDR3 contains 17 residues. The CDR3 is CASSSYLLSGGNQPQHF. As DNA, the CDR3 is TGTGCCAGCAGTTCCTACCTCCTGAGCGGGGGCAATCAGCCCCAGCATTTT.

The chain couples TRBV28 to TRBJ1-2; a weak D match, TRBD1 (5 bases). V was trimmed by 3 bases and J by 4 bases, leaving 12 bases between them. Germline CDR1 reads MDHEN; CDR2 reads SYDVKM. This CDR3 contains 14 residues. CDR3 sequence (DNA): TGTGCCAGCAGTTTCCTGGCCAGGGCCTATGGCTACACCTTC. It encodes CASSFLARAYGYTF.

The chain combines TRBV29-1 with TRBJ1-2; tentative D call: TRBD1 (5 bases). With 0 bases removed from V and 1 base from J, the gap between germline ends came to 6 bases. The CDR3 has 13 amino acids. The V gene's germline CDR1 is SQVTM and CDR2 ANQGSEA. Written as DNA, the CDR3 is TGCAGCGTTGAAGACAGGGATAACTATGGCTACACCTTC. As protein: CSVEDRDNYGYTF.

This sequence joins TRBV4-3 and TRBJ1-4; a possible D gene is TRBD1 (6 bases). Trimming cost V 0 bases and J 2 bases, with 13 bases left between them. Germline lookup yields CDR1 LGHNA and CDR2 YSLEER. This CDR3 comprises 17 residues. The CDR3 region is CASSQEGRGSTNEKLFF. The CDR3 region has the DNA TGCGCCAGCAGCCAAGAGGGCAGGGGAAGCACTAATGAAAAACTGTTTTTT.

V gene TRBV9 combines with J gene TRBJ1-1; D call uncertain. Trimming removed 3 bases from V and 2 bases from J, with 11 bases in between. From germline, CDR1 is SGDLS and CDR2 YYNGEE. CDR3 length: 14 residues. The CDR3 spells CASSGGDLNTEAFF. Here the CDR3 DNA reads TGTGCCAGCAGCGGCGGCGACCTAAACACTGAAGCTTTCTTT. The full variable domain, in which reference TRBV9 and TRBJ1-1 provide the parts outside the CDR3, is DSGVTQTPKHLITATGQRVTLRCSPRSGDLSVYWYQQSLDQGLQFLIQYYNGEERAKGNILERFSAQQFPDLHSELNLSSLELGDSALYFCASSGGDLNTEAFFGQGTRLTVV.

V gene TRBV3-1 (or the pseudogene TRBV3-2) combines with J gene TRBJ1-2; D gene ambiguous. Germline V gene sequence: CDR1 LGHDT, CDR2 YNNKEL (reference sequence). The CDR3 runs 11 residues. V was cut by 4 bases and J by 7 bases, with 7 bases left in between. The CDR3 loop reads CASSLRSGYTF. In nucleotides, the CDR3 is TGTGCCAGCAGCCTTAGGAGTGGCTACACCTTC.

The gene calls are TRBV9 and TRBJ2-2; 15 bases are a match to TRBD2. There are 16 residues in the CDR3. Germline values: CDR1 SGDLS, CDR2 YYNGEE. V shed 3 bases, J shed 6 bases, and the junction held 3 bases outside the gene matches. For the CDR3, the DNA is TGTGCCAGCAGCGAACGGACTAGCGGGGGGGCCGGGGAGCTGTTTTTT. Amino acid sequence: CASSERTSGGAGELFF.

The chain couples TRBV11-2 to TRBJ2-7; D remains ambiguous. V was pared by 1 base and J by 4 bases, with 8 bases between. The germline gives CDR1 SGHAT, CDR2 FQNNGV. This CDR3 has 13 amino acids. CDR3 sequence reads: CASSLVIGYEQYF. The CDR3 region has the DNA TGTGCCAGCAGCTTAGTGATCGGGTACGAGCAGTACTTC.

The chain links TRBV28 to TRBJ1-3, with no clear D. CDR1 and CDR2 (germline): MDHEN, SYDVKM. This CDR3 has 15 residues. V dropped 4 bases and J dropped 0 bases, with 10 bases sitting between them. This chain's CDR3 is CASSSPTGSGNTIYF. The CDR3 nucleotides read TGTGCCAGCAGTTCCCCGACGGGCTCTGGAAACACCATATATTTT.

This clone appeared a few times. The chain uses TRBV10-1 and TRBJ1-1; TRBD1 matches 9 bases. V shed 0 bases, J shed 10 bases, and the junction held 6 bases outside the gene matches. The CDR3 has 14 residues. The germline CDR1 and CDR2 sequences are WNHNN and SYGVQD (reference sequence). The CDR3 loop reads CASSESGQGSRAFF. As DNA, the CDR3 is TGCGCCAGCAGTGAGTCGGGACAGGGTAGTCGAGCTTTCTTT.

This clone has just one count. This sequence joins TRBV10-3 and TRBJ2-1; 12 bases fit TRBD2. This CDR3 has 15 amino acids. From germline, CDR1 is ENHRY and CDR2 SYGVKD. Trimming cost V 7 bases and J 9 bases; bases outside gene matches: 10. CDR3 DNA sequence: TGTGCCATCACGCCTCTAGCGGGGGGGCAAGGTGAGCAGTTCTTC. As protein: CAITPLAGGQGEQFF.

The chain employs TRBV7-8 and TRBJ2-1; possibly TRBD1 for D (5 bases). CDR1 is SGHVS, CDR2 FQNEAQ, per germline. The CDR3 contains 15 residues. V was pared by 6 bases and J by 4 bases, with 16 bases between. DNA of the CDR3: TGTGCCAGCAGGAACCTCCCGACAGATTACAATGAGCAGTTCTTC. Amino acid sequence: CASRNLPTDYNEQFF.

The V gene is TRBV28, the J gene TRBJ1-2; the D is unclear. The V and J ends lost 7 bases and 4 bases respectively, with 16 bases between them. The CDR3 consists of 14 residues. Germline V gene sequence: CDR1 MDHEN, CDR2 SYDVKM. CDR3 loop: CASTLGQRVYGYTF. The CDR3 DNA is TGTGCCAGCACCTTAGGGCAGAGGGTCTATGGCTACACCTTC.

This sequence joins TRBV3-1 (or the pseudogene TRBV3-2) and TRBJ2-7; the D is unclear. CDR1 LGHDT and CDR2 YNNKEL come from the germline V gene (reference sequence). With 1 base removed from V and 5 bases from J, the gap between germline ends came to 9 bases. The CDR3 totals 13 residues. CDR3 residues: CASSQGLIDEQYF. CDR3 DNA sequence: TGTGCCAGCAGCCAAGGTTTAATCGACGAGCAGTACTTC.

This rearrangement joins TRBV19 to TRBJ2-1; a weak D match, TRBD1 (5 bases). The germline V and J ends were trimmed by 7 bases and 3 bases, with 19 bases remaining between them. The CDR3 loop spans 16 amino acids. Germline-derived CDR1 and CDR2 are LNHDA and SQIVND (reference sequence). The CDR3 protein is CASNRKGLRGYNEQFF. The DNA of the CDR3 is TGTGCCAGTAATCGAAAGGGGCTTAGGGGCTACAATGAGCAGTTCTTC.

The V call is TRBV2, the J call TRBJ2-2, with 9 bases matching TRBD1. The J segment lost 6 bases and the V segment lost 6 bases, leaving 2 bases of the junction unmatched. The CDR3 runs to 13 residues. From germline, CDR1 is SNHLY and CDR2 FYNNEI. CDR3 region: CASRGQGPGELFF. DNA of the CDR3: TGTGCCAGCAGGGGACAGGGACCCGGGGAGCTGTTTTTT. The full variable domain, in which reference TRBV2 and TRBJ2-2 provide the parts outside the CDR3, is EPEVTQTPSHQVTQMGQEVILRCVPISNHLYFYWYRQILGQKVEFLVSFYNNEISEKSEIFDDQFSVERPDGSNFTLKIRSTKLEDSAMYFCASRGQGPGELFFGEGSRLTVL.

For the CDR3, the DNA is TGTGCCAGCAGTCAAATAGCGGCGTCGACAGGGCCTAATGAAAAACTGTTTTTT. The encoded protein is CASSQIAASTGPNEKLFF. The chain is built from TRBV6-6 and TRBJ1-4; TRBD1 aligns across 7 bases. The junction had 15 bases not matched to a gene; V was cut back by 5 bases and J by 3 bases. The CDR3 sequence is 18 residues long. CDR1 and CDR2 from the germline V gene are MNHNY and SVGAGI (reference sequence).

CDR3 region: CASSSDRVYGYTF. The CDR3 nucleotides read TGTGCCAGCAGTTCGGACAGGGTCTATGGCTACACCTTC. The genes are TRBV3-1 (or the pseudogene TRBV3-2) and TRBJ1-2; 8 nucleotides match TRBD1. This CDR3 is 13 amino acids long. J gave up 4 bases and V 6 bases, and 4 bases lay outside the gene matches. Germline values: CDR1 LGHDT, CDR2 YNNKEL (reference sequence).

The J gene is TRBJ1-3, the V gene TRBV5-6; 7 bases fit TRBD1. V shed 0 bases and J 2 bases; nucleotides not matched to a gene: 2. In germline, CDR1 is SGHDT, CDR2 YYEEEE. This CDR3 has 15 residues. CDR3 sequence (DNA): TGTGCCAGCAGCTTGGCGAGGGGGCCTGGAAACACCATATATTTT. The encoded protein is CASSLARGPGNTIYF.

The rearrangement links TRBV7-2 to TRBJ1-5; 11 nucleotides line up with TRBD1. Trimming took 4 bases from V and 6 from J; bases not matched to a gene: 5. CDR1 SGHTA and CDR2 FQGNSA come from the germline V gene. CDR3 length: 15 amino acids. In nucleotides, the CDR3 is TGTGCCAGCAGCTCACCGGACAGGGGGCTTCAGCCCCAGCATTTT. Amino acids: CASSSPDRGLQPQHF.

This clone was observed at least ten times. The V call is TRBV2, the J call TRBJ1-5; 9 positions agree with TRBD1. The CDR3 sequence is 15 residues long. The trim removed 5 bases at V and 7 bases at J, leaving 9 bases unmatched. Germline values: CDR1 SNHLY, CDR2 FYNNEI. The CDR3 protein is CASSFLQGARQPQHF. The CDR3 DNA is TGTGCCAGCAGTTTTTTACAGGGGGCACGGCAGCCCCAGCATTTT.

This clone was counted once. The chain combines TRBV7-2 with TRBJ2-2, with TRBD2 identical over 10 bases. CDR3 length: 17 amino acids. J was trimmed by 4 bases and V by 5 bases; bases with no gene match: 10. Germline CDR1 is SGHTA and CDR2 is FQGNSA. CDR3 protein: CASSPPGQRGGTGELFF. CDR3 sequence (DNA): TGTGCCAGCAGCCCGCCAGGGCAGCGGGGGGGCACCGGGGAGCTGTTTTTT.

CDR3 in amino acids: CASSIAQGNTEAFF. CDR3 DNA: TGTGCCAGTAGTATAGCCCAGGGGAACACTGAAGCTTTCTTT. The chain employs TRBV19 and TRBJ1-1, with D possibly matching TRBD1 (5 bases). Trimming removed 1 base at V and 1 base at J, with 7 bases between. This CDR3 contains 14 residues. Germline V gene data show CDR1 as LNHDA and CDR2 as SQIVND (reference sequence).

This clone was found a few times. The chain is built from TRBV18 and TRBJ2-2, with D possibly TRBD1 on 6 matching bases. The length of the CDR3 is 15 residues. The germline V and J ends were trimmed by 5 bases and 0 bases, with 10 bases remaining between them. Germline CDR1 reads KGHSH; CDR2 reads LQKENI. Here the CDR3 reads CASSAGQSNTGELFF. CDR3 nucleotide sequence: TGTGCCAGCTCAGCTGGACAGTCGAACACCGGGGAGCTGTTTTTT.